The 8 T cell receptor beta chains presented below share a single source sample, sequenced in a study of T-cell memory formation after mild COVID-19. TCRdb recomputed calls from the 5' RACE reads with MiXCR, one row per CDR3 protein. Here the sample spans about 470,000 distinct CDR3 sequences, approximately 25% being singletons. The sample was PBMCs or a T cell subset sorted from them (not recorded which). Receptor source: an adult woman who had mild COVID-19 (a few samples of this study predate the infection). Cell type and time point are not known.

The CDR3 nucleotides read TGTGCCAGCAGCTTAATAGCGGGGACAGGGACCACTGAAGCTTTCTTT. This gives the protein CASSLIAGTGTTEAFF. The chain has TRBV7-9 and TRBJ1-1; 9 positions match TRBD1. Trimming cost V 2 bases and J 4 bases; bases outside gene matches: 8. CDR1 and CDR2 from the germline V gene are SEHNR and FQNEAQ (reference sequence). This CDR3 contains 16 residues.

There are a few counts of this clonotype. The rearrangement uses TRBV20-1 and TRBJ2-7; 10 bases are shared with TRBD1. CDR1 is DFQATT and CDR2 is SNEGSKA in the germline V gene (reference sequence). The trim removed 3 bases at V and 5 bases at J, leaving 4 bases unmatched. The CDR3 covers 13 residues. The CDR3 sequence is CSASRDRGNEQYF. The CDR3 nucleotides read TGCAGTGCTAGCCGGGACAGGGGCAACGAGCAGTACTTC.

This chain uses TRBV20-1 with TRBJ2-1; the match to TRBD2 covers 9 bases. Germline CDR1 reads DFQATT; CDR2 reads SNEGSKA (reference sequence). With 0 bases clipped from V and 10 bases from J, the junction kept 10 bases outside the gene matches. This CDR3 region has 15 residues. CDR3 loop: CSARDRVAGAREQFF. As DNA, the CDR3 is TGCAGTGCTAGAGACCGGGTAGCGGGGGCCAGGGAGCAGTTCTTC.

The CDR3 loop is CASSYNQFTDTQYF. In DNA form, the CDR3 reads TGTGCCAGCAGTTACAATCAGTTCACAGATACGCAGTATTTT. The chain recombines TRBV6-2 or TRBV6-3 with TRBJ2-3; D ambiguous. The CDR3 consists of 14 residues. The V end lost 2 bases, the J end lost 2 bases, and 8 bases lay between the germline ends. Germline V gives CDR1 MNHEY, CDR2 SVGEGT.

A few counts support this clonotype. The chain uses TRBV7-6 and TRBJ2-1; D is unclear. The CDR3 spans 17 residues. The V and J ends lost 0 bases and 0 bases respectively, with 12 bases between them. Germline V gene data show CDR1 as SGHVS and CDR2 as FNYEAQ. The CDR3 region has the DNA TGTGCCAGCAGCTTAGCGGCCGAAACCCGCTCCTACAATGAGCAGTTCTTC. Protein sequence: CASSLAAETRSYNEQFF.

This clonotype has more than one count but fewer than ten. This chain uses TRBV12-3 or TRBV12-4 with TRBJ2-7; TRBD1 is a possible D gene (6 bases). V lost 5 bases and J lost 5, with 16 bases in between. The CDR3 length is 14 residues. The CDR3 DNA sequence: TGTGCCAGCAGTGCAGGACAGATCCTTAACGAGCAGTACTTC. Translated, it gives CASSAGQILNEQYF.

This chain uses TRBV6-4 with TRBJ1-2, with 10 bases lining up with TRBD1. With 4 bases clipped from V and 6 bases from J, the junction kept 5 bases outside the gene matches. This CDR3 spans 14 amino acids. CDR1 MRHNA and CDR2 SNTAGT come from the germline V gene. CDR3 in DNA: TGTGCCAGCAGTGCCACCGGGACAGGGGATGGCTACACCTTC. Translating it yields CASSATGTGDGYTF.

This clonotype occurred a few times. The chain uses TRBV12-3 or TRBV12-4 and TRBJ2-1, with D possibly TRBD2 on 6 matching bases. CDR3 size: 14 residues. Between the trimmed V and J ends, which lost 1 base and 4 bases, there was a span of 8 bases. The CDR3 here is CASSLDGGYNEQFF. CDR3 bases: TGTGCCAGCAGTTTAGACGGGGGTTACAATGAGCAGTTCTTC.